The rows below give T cell receptor beta chains drawn from one sample of a study of blood T cell repertoires in COVID-19. The repertoire was sequenced with immunoSEQ multiplex PCR; TCRdb's copy has only in-frame clones and lacks some. This sample has about 170,000 clones, with around 89% found just once. The sequenced material came from peripheral blood. The receptors come from a middle-aged man who had recovered from COVID-19. CDR3s include the opening cysteine and the closing phenylalanine or tryptophan. A D gene is named only where the DNA matches it firmly. Expanded clones are given a class, and other clones once, few, many or no size at all.

CDR3aa	CDR3nt	d_gene	abundance	v_gene	j_gene
CASSPGQGAEKLFF	TGTGCCAGCTCACCTGGCCAGGGGGCTGAAAAACTGTTTTTT	TRBD1	once	TRBV18	TRBJ1-4
CASSSTLPGEQYF	TGTGCCAGCAGCTCCACCCTCCCCGGGGAGCAGTACTTC	NA	NA	TRBV7-2	TRBJ2-7
CASSLALGDPTVKQETQYF	TGTGCCAGCAGCTTAGCGCTAGGAGATCCGACGGTCAAACAAGAGACCCAGTACTTC	NA	once	TRBV11-1	TRBJ2-5
CATTDRGLGEQFF	TGTGCCACCACGGACAGGGGGCTCGGTGAGCAGTTCTTC	TRBD1	NA	TRBV2	TRBJ2-1
CASSPLRGGGTQYF	TGTGCCAGCAGCCCGCTCCGAGGGGGCGGGACCCAGTACTTC	TRBD1	NA	TRBV9	TRBJ2-5
CATPGQGRTQYF	TGTGCCACCCCGGGACAGGGGAGGACCCAGTACTTC	TRBD1	NA	TRBV6-5	TRBJ2-5
CASSLVQVRSGNTIYF	TGTGCCAGCAGCTTAGTCCAGGTGCGCTCTGGAAACACCATATATTTT	NA	NA	TRBV7-2	TRBJ1-3
CASRMPGTGDYEQYF	TGTGCCAGCAGGATGCCCGGGACAGGGGACTACGAGCAGTACTTC	TRBD1	NA	TRBV28	TRBJ2-7
CASKDRVYEQYF	TGTGCCAGCAAGGACAGGGTCTACGAGCAGTACTTC	TRBD1	few	TRBV12-3/TRBV12-4	TRBJ2-7
CASSHEQGYGYTF	TGCGCCAGCAGCCATGAACAGGGCTATGGCTACACCTTC	NA	NA	TRBV4-3	TRBJ1-2
CASSVRNGTLITGELFF	TGTGCCAGCAGCGTTAGGAACGGGACACTGATCACCGGGGAGCTGTTTTTT	NA	NA	TRBV9	TRBJ2-2
CASSSLGRGNEQFF	TGTGCCAGCAGCTCCCTCGGACGGGGGAATGAGCAGTTCTTC	NA	NA	TRBV7-3	TRBJ2-1
CASSQQGASYNSPLHF	TGTGCCAGCAGCCAACAGGGGGCGTCGTATAATTCACCCCTCCACTTT	TRBD1	NA	TRBV7-2	TRBJ1-6
CASDPGQRNQPQHF	TGTGCCAGTGACCCGGGACAGCGCAATCAGCCCCAGCATTTT	TRBD1	NA	TRBV19	TRBJ1-5
CASSWGQGSNYGYTF	TGTGCCAGCAGTTGGGGACAGGGGTCTAACTATGGCTACACCTTC	TRBD1	few	TRBV27	TRBJ1-2
CASRKTGAAEQYF	TGTGCCAGCAGAAAAACAGGGGCGGCGGAGCAGTACTTC	TRBD1	NA	TRBV7-2	TRBJ2-7
CASSLSGDREQFF	TGCGCCAGCAGCTTGTCGGGGGATAGGGAGCAGTTCTTC	NA	once	TRBV5-1	TRBJ2-1
CASIISGASTDTQYF	TGTGCCAGCATCATTAGTGGTGCTAGCACAGATACGCAGTATTTT	NA	NA	TRBV6-6	TRBJ2-3
CASSRLAGGLRANVLTF	TGTGCCAGCAGTCGCCTAGCGGGAGGGCTGCGGGCCAACGTCCTGACTTTC	TRBD2	NA	TRBV6-2/TRBV6-3	TRBJ2-6
CASSFNRGNEQFF	TGTGCCAGCAGTTTTAACAGGGGTAATGAGCAGTTCTTC	TRBD1	NA	TRBV12-3/TRBV12-4	TRBJ2-1
CSVEGQGREKLFF	TGCAGCGTTGAAGGGCAGGGAAGGGAAAAACTGTTTTTT	NA	NA	TRBV29-1	TRBJ1-4
CSAGAGGGNTGELFF	TGCAGCGCTGGAGCAGGGGGTGGGAACACCGGGGAGCTGTTTTTT	TRBD1	NA	TRBV29-1	TRBJ2-2
CASSPDRVANTIYF	TGTGCCAGCAGCCCGGACAGGGTGGCAAACACCATATATTTT	TRBD1	NA	TRBV11-2	TRBJ1-3
CASSLVTGNANEKLFF	TGTGCCAGCAGCTTAGTCACAGGGAACGCTAATGAAAAACTGTTTTTT	NA	NA	TRBV11-2	TRBJ1-4
CASSSLGLIGGAGADTQYF	TGTGCCAGCAGTTCCCTCGGTCTTATCGGGGGGGCCGGTGCAGATACGCAGTATTTT	TRBD2	NA	TRBV27	TRBJ2-3
CSVEDRGYGYTF	TGCAGCGTTGAAGACAGGGGGTATGGCTACACCTTC	TRBD1	NA	TRBV29-1	TRBJ1-2